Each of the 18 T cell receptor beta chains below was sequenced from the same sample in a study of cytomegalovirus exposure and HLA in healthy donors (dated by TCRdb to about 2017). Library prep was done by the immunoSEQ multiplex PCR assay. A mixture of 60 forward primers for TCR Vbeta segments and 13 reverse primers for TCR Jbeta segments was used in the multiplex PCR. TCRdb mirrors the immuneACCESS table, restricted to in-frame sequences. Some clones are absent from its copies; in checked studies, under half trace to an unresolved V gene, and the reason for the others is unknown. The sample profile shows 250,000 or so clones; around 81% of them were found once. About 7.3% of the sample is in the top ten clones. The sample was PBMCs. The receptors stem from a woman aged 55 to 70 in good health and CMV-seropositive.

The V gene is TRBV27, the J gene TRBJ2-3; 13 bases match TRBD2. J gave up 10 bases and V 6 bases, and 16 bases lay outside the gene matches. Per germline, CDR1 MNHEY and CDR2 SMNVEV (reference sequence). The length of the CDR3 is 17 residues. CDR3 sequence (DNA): TGTGCCAGCAGACCCCTCCGGACTAGCGGGAGCTATCGTTCGCAGTATTTT. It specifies CASRPLRTSGSYRSQYF.

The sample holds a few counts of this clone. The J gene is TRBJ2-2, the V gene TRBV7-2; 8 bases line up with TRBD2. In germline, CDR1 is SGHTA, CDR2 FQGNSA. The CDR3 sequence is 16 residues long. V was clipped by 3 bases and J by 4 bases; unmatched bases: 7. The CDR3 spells CASSFGTSGATGELFF. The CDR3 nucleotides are TGTGCCAGCAGCTTTGGTACTAGCGGAGCCACCGGGGAGCTGTTTTTT. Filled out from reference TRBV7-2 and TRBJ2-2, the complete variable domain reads GAGVSQSPSNKVTEKGKDVELRCDPISGHTALYWYRQSLGQGLEFLIYFQGNSAPDKSGLPSDRFSAERTGGSVSTLTIQRTQQEDSAVYLCASSFGTSGATGELFFGEGSRLTVL.

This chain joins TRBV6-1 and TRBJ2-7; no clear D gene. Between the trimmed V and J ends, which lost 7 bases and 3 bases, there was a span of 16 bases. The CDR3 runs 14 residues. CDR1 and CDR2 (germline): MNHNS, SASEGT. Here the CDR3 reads CASMEPLSFYEQYF. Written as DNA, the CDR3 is TGTGCCAGCATGGAGCCTCTGTCTTTCTACGAGCAGTACTTC.

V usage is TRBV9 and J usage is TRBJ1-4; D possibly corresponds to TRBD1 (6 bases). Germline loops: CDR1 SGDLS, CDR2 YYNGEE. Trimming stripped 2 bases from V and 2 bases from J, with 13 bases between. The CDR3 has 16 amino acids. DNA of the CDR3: TGTGCCAGCAGCGTCCAGGGGCAGACGACTAATGAAAAACTGTTTTTT. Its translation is CASSVQGQTTNEKLFF.

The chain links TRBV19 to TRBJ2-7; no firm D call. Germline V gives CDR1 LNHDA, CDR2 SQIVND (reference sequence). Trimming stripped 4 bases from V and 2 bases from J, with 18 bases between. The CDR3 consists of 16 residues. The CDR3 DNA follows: TGTGCCAGTAGTACCCCCCCTCGCGCCATTCCCTACGAGCAGTACTTC. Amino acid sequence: CASSTPPRAIPYEQYF.

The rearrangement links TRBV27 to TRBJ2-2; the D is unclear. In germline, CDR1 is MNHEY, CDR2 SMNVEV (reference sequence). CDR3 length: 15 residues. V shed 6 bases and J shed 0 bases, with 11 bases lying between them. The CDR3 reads CASSFYLTNTGELFF. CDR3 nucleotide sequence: TGTGCCAGCAGCTTCTATCTTACGAACACCGGGGAGCTGTTTTTT.

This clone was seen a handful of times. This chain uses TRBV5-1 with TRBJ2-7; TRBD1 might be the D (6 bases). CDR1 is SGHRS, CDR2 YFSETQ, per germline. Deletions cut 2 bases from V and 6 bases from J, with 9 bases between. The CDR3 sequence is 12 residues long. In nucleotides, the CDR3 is TGCGCCAGCAGCTTACACAGGGCCGAGCAGTACTTC. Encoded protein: CASSLHRAEQYF.

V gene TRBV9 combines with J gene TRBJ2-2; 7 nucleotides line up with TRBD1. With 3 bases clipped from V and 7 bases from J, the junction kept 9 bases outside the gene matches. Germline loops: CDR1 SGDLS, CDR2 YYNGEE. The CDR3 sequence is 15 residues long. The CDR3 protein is CASSEAGTVVGELFF. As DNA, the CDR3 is TGTGCCAGCAGCGAAGCCGGGACAGTGGTCGGGGAGCTGTTTTTT.

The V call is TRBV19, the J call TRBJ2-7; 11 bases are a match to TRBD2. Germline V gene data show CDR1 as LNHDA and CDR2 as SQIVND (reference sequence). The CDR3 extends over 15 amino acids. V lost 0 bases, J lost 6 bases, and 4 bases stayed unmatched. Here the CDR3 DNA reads TGTGCCAGTAGTATAGATCGGCTAGCGGGAGGCGAGCAGTACTTC. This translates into CASSIDRLAGGEQYF.

The CDR3 region has the DNA TGTGCCAGCAGCTTATCGGCCGGGGCTGGAAACACCATATATTTT. It yields the protein CASSLSAGAGNTIYF. The V and J genes are TRBV7-9 and TRBJ1-3; unclear D gene. This CDR3 spans 15 amino acids. Germline CDR1 is SEHNR and CDR2 is FQNEAQ (reference sequence). Trimming stripped 2 bases from V and 2 bases from J, with 10 bases between.

For the CDR3, the DNA is TGTGCCAGCAGAAGGGACGGGAGCTCCTACGAGCAGTACTTC. Translating gives CASRRDGSSYEQYF. V gene TRBV27 combines with J gene TRBJ2-7, with a tentative D call TRBD2 (6 bases). Germline-derived CDR1 and CDR2 are MNHEY and SMNVEV (reference sequence). The CDR3 has 14 residues. The V end was cut by 6 bases, the J end by 0 bases, with 12 bases between.

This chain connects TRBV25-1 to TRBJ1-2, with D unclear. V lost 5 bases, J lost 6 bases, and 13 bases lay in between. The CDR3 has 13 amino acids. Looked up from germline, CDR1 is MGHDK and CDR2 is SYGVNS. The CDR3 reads CASSRTEVHGYTF. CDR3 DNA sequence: TGTGCCAGCAGTAGGACGGAGGTTCATGGCTACACCTTC.

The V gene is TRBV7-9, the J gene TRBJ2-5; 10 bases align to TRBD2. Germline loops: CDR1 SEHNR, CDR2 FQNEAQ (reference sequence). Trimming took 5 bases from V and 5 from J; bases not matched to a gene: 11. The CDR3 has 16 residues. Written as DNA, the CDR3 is TGTGCCAGCAGCCTAAGCGGGAGGGCCGTGGGGGAGACCCAGTACTTC. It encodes CASSLSGRAVGETQYF.

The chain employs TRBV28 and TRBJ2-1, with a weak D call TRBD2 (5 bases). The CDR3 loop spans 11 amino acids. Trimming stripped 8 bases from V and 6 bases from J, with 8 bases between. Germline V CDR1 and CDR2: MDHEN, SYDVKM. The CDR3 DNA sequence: TGTGCCAGCGGGAGACGCAATGAGCAGTTCTTC. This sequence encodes CASGRRNEQFF.

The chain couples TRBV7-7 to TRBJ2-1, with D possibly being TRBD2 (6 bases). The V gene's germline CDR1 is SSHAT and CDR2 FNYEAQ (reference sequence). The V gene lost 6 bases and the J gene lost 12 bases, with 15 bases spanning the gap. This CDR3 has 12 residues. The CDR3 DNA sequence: TGTGCCAGCAGATCAGATACGGGACTGCAGTTCTTC. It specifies CASRSDTGLQFF.

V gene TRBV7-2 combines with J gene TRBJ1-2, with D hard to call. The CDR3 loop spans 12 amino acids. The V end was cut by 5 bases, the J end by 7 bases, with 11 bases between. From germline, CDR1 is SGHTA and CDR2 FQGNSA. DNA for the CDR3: TGTGCCAGCAGCCAGATTACGGGTGGCTACACCTTC. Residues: CASSQITGGYTF.

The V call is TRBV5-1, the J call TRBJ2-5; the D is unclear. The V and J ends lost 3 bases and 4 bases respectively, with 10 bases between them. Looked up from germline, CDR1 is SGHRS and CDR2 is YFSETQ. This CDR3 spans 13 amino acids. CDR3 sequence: CASSSSAGETQYF. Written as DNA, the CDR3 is TGCGCCAGCAGCTCCTCCGCCGGAGAGACCCAGTACTTC.

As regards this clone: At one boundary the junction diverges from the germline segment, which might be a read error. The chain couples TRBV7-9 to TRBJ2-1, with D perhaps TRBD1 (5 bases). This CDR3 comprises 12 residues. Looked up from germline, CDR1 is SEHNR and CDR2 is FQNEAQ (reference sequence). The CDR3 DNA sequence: TGTTCCAGCAGCTCCTGGGGCAGTGAGCAGTTCTTC. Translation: CSSSSWGSEQFF.